This T cell receptor beta chain was recovered during a study of neurological immune-mediated disorders. Regarding this clonotype: The antigen is unknown.

Synthesis of cDNA was carried out by template-switch 5'RACE. The reaction used 10-nucleotide random UMIs. Every sequencing run generated over 190 million TCR-beta sequences from 15-18 subjects. Using its own MiXCR run on the 5' RACE reads, TCRdb lists one record per CDR3 protein. The sample holds approximately 30,000 distinct CDR3 sequences, about 6.2% seen once. J lost 4 bases, V lost 1 base, and 5 bases had no gene match. Germline V gene data show CDR1 as SGHTA and CDR2 as FQGTGA. This CDR3 is built from 16 residues. Unsorted libraries were prepared from 2 million PBMCs that had been stored at -80 C. General observations from the study: HTLV-1-associated myelopathy displayed the greatest TCR clonal expansion, and multiple sclerosis exhibited the smallest, lower than that of healthy controls.

V is TRBV7-3 and J is TRBJ2-2, with 8 bases that match TRBD1. This receptor was identified in a woman aged 50 to 60 in good health. Sequencing was performed on PBMCs. The CDR3 coding sequence is TGTGCCAGCAGCTTAAATCAGGGGGCGAGCACCGGGGAGCTGTTTTTT. It translates to CASSLNQGASTGELFF.